These 6 T cell receptor beta chains were all obtained from the same sample, sequenced in a study of CD8 T cells in ankylosing spondylitis. TCRdb re-called the 5' RACE reads with MiXCR, one entry per CDR3 protein. Here the sample spans around 480,000 distinct CDR3 sequences, about a sixth being singletons. Findings and limits, study-wide: In ankylosing spondylitis blood, a motif of about eight highly homologous TCR beta variants appeared characteristic.

For these TCRs, the target antigens are not known. The sequenced sample was blood, either unsorted or a sorted T cell fraction (not recorded which). Source of these receptors: a male donor with ankylosing spondylitis.

The chain recombines TRBV7-8 with TRBJ1-6; D is undetermined. The CDR3 sequence is 17 residues long. Trimming took 5 bases from V and 0 from J, leaving 14 bases between them. Per germline, CDR1 SGHVS and CDR2 FQNEAQ. Here the CDR3 DNA reads TGTGCCAGCAGCCTCGACTCCTATAACTCCTATAATTCACCCCTCCACTTT. Translated: CASSLDSYNSYNSPLHF.

The chain recombines TRBV10-3 with TRBJ2-5, with D maybe TRBD2 (6 bases). This CDR3 contains 13 residues. Germline CDR1 ENHRY, CDR2 SYGVKD. Trimming cost V 4 bases and J 2 bases, with 8 bases left between them. The CDR3 sequence is CAISGGAQETQYF. Here the CDR3 DNA reads TGTGCCATCAGTGGCGGGGCGCAAGAGACCCAGTACTTC.

To note about this clonotype: A single base separates this from a much larger clone, so it may be a read error. This chain links TRBV4-2 with TRBJ2-3, with 11 bases aligning to TRBD2. V lost 5 bases, J lost 0 bases, and 1 base stayed unmatched. The germline gives CDR1 LGHNA, CDR2 YNFKEQ. The CDR3 extends over 15 amino acids. The DNA of the CDR3 is TGTGCCAGCAGCTGGACTAGCGGGAGCACAGATACGCAGTATTTT. It encodes CASSWTSGSTDTQYF.

A few counts support this clonotype. The V and J genes are TRBV20-1 and TRBJ2-5, with 9 bases identical to TRBD2. Germline CDR1 is DFQATT and CDR2 is SNEGSKA (reference sequence). The CDR3 is made up of 15 amino acids. V shed 3 bases, J shed 3 bases, and the junction held 8 bases outside the gene matches. This CDR3 reads CSARILSGSKETQYF. CDR3 in DNA: TGCAGTGCTAGGATCCTTAGCGGGAGCAAAGAGACCCAGTACTTC.

The table lists this clonotype with a few counts. This chain uses TRBV15 with TRBJ1-1; tentatively, D is TRBD1 (5 bases). Trimming took 1 base from V and 5 from J, leaving 14 bases between them. Germline CDR1 and CDR2: LNHNV and YYDKDF (reference sequence). The CDR3 runs to 15 residues. Written as DNA, the CDR3 is TGTGCCACCAGCAGAGGGAATGTGGGGCAAACTGAAGCTTTCTTT. Translating it yields CATSRGNVGQTEAFF.

This clonotype has a count of ten or more. The chain combines TRBV12-3 or TRBV12-4 with TRBJ2-1; 10 nucleotides align to TRBD2. The V gene end was trimmed by 6 bases and the J gene end by 6 bases; junction bases not matched to a gene: 8. This CDR3 is 15 amino acids long. DNA for the CDR3: TGTGCCAGCAGCACCCAGCGGGGGGGGCTCAATGAGCAGTTCTTC. Residues: CASSTQRGGLNEQFF.